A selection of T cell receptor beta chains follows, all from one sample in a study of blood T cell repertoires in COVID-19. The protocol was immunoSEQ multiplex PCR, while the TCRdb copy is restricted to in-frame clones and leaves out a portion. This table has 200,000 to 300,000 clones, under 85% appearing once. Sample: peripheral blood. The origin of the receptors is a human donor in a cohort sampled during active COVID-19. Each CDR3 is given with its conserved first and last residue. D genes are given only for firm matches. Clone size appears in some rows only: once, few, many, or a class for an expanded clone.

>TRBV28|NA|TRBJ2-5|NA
TGTGCCAGCAGTTTACCAGGACAGTACCAAGAGACCCAGTACTTC
CASSLPGQYQETQYF
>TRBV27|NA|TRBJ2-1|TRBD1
TGTGCCAGCAGGGGACAGCCCGGATCCTACAATGAGCAGTTCTTC
CASRGQPGSYNEQFF
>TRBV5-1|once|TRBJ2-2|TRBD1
TGCGCCAGCAGCTTGGAAAGGACAGGGTTCGGGGAGCTGTTTTTT
CASSLERTGFGELFF
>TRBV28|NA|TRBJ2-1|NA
TGTGCCAGCCTCGCAGTTGGCTTCTACAATGAGCAGTTCTTC
CASLAVGFYNEQFF
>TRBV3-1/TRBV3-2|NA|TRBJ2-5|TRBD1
TGTGCCAGCAGCCTCAGCGGACAGGGCGTAGAGACCCAGTACTTC
CASSLSGQGVETQYF
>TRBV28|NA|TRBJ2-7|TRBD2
TGTGCCAGCAGTGTAACTAGCGGGAGAACCTACGAGCAGTACTTC
CASSVTSGRTYEQYF
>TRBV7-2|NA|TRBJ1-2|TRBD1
TGTGCCAGCAGCCCGTCCGTGACAGGGGGCTATGGCTACACCTTC
CASSPSVTGGYGYTF
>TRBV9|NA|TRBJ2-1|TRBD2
TGTGCCAGCAGCGTACTGGCTAGCGGGGGGGCCGATGAGCAGTTCTTC
CASSVLASGGADEQFF
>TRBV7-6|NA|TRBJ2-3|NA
TGTGCCAGCAGCTCCCGACTAGTGAGTGGGGATACGCAGTATTTT
CASSSRLVSGDTQYF
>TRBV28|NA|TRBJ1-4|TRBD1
TGTGCCAGCAGTTTCCCGGGACAGGGGAAAGAAAAACTGTTTTTT
CASSFPGQGKEKLFF
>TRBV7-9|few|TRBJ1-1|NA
TGTGCCAGCAGCCAAGAGGGGGTTGAAGCTTTCTTT
CASSQEGVEAFF
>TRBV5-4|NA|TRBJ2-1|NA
TGTGCCAGCAGTCCCGGGACACGAGAATTTATTGAGCAGTTCTTC
CASSPGTREFIEQFF
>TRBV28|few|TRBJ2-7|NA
TGTGCCAGCAGTTATCCGGGACTCGGAGGGATGAACGAGCAGTACTTC
CASSYPGLGGMNEQYF
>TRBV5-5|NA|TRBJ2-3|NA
TGTGCCAGCAGCTTGCGCGGGACCACGGATACGCAGTATTTT
CASSLRGTTDTQYF
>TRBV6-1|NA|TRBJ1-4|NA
TGTGCCAGCAGTGAAATCGGACCGGTTACAGGAAGAGAAAAACTGTTTTTT
CASSEIGPVTGREKLFF
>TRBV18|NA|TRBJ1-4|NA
TGTGCCAGCTCACCGAGATTGGCGGATGAAAAACTGTTTTTT
CASSPRLADEKLFF
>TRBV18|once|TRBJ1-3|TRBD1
TGTGCCAGCTCACCACTGGAGGGGGCGAAGGGAAACACCATATATTTT
CASSPLEGAKGNTIYF
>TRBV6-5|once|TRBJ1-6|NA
TGTGCCAGCAGTTACTCTCGGTCACCCCTCCACTTT
CASSYSRSPLHF
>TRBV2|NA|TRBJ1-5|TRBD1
TGTGCCAGCAGTGCCGACAGGGTCCAGAATTCGGCCCAGCATTTT
CASSADRVQNSAQHF
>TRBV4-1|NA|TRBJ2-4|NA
TGCGCCAGCAGCCAAGTATCCAGCGGAGGGGACATTCAGTACTTC
CASSQVSSGGDIQYF
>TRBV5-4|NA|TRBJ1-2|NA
TGTGCCAGCAGCTTGGACAGGAGACCTAACTATGGCTACACCTTC
CASSLDRRPNYGYTF
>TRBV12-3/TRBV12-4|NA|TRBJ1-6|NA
TGTGCCAGCAGTTTCGGGGTGAATTCACCCCTCCACTTT
CASSFGVNSPLHF